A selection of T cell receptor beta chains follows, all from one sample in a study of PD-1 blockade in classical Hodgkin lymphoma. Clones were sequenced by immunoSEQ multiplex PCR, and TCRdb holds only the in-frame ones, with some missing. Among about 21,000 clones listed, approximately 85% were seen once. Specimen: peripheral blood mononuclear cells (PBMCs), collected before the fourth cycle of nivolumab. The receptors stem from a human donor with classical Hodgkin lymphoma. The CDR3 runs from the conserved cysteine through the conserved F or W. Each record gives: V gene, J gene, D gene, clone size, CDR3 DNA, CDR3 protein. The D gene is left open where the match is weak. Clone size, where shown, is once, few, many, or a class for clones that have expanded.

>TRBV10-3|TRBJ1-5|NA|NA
TGTGCCATCAGTGACTGGCAAACCAATCAGCCCCAGCATTTT
CAISDWQTNQPQHF
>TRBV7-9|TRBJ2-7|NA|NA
TGTGCCAGCAGCTTAGGGAGTTACGAGCAGTACTTC
CASSLGSYEQYF
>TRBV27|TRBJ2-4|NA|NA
TGTGCCAGCAGAGGCTCTAATCCCATTCAGTACTTC
CASRGSNPIQYF
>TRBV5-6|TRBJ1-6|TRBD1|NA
TGTACCAGCAGCTTGACAGGGAGCTCCTATAATTCACCCCTCCACTTT
CTSSLTGSSYNSPLHF
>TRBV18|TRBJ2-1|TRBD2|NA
TGTGCCAGCTCGCCCCGGACTAGCGGGAGCCTTTACAATGAGCAGTTCTTC
CASSPRTSGSLYNEQFF
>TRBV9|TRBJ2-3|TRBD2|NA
TGTGCCAGCAGCGTAGGGCTAGCGGGAGGCCCAGATACGCAGTATTTT
CASSVGLAGGPDTQYF
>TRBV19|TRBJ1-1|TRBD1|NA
TGTGCCAGTAGTTCCGGGACAGGGGTTCATGAAGCTTTCTTT
CASSSGTGVHEAFF
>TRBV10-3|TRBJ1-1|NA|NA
TGTGCCATCATGAGGGTGGACACTGAAGCTTTCTTT
CAIMRVDTEAFF
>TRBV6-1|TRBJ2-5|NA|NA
TGTGCCAGCATAGGACGGTTTCCCCCAGAGACCCAGTACTTC
CASIGRFPPETQYF
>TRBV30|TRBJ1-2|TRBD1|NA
TGTGCCTGGAGCGAGGACAGGGGGTACTATGGCTACACCTTC
CAWSEDRGYYGYTF
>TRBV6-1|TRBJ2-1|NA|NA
TGTGCCAGCAGTGAGACACTGTACAATGAGCAGTTCTTC
CASSETLYNEQFF
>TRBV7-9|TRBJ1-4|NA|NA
TGTGCCAGCAGAAGGAGGAGTGGGGCAACTAATGAAAAACTGTTTTTT
CASRRRSGATNEKLFF
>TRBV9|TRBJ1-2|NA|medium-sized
TGTGCCAGCAGCGTAGGAGGGACGTCAAGGGGGTCCGATGGCTACACCTTC
CASSVGGTSRGSDGYTF
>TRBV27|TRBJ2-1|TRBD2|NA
TGTGCCAGCAGTTTGGGACTACCCAGCTTGGATGAGCAGTTCTTC
CASSLGLPSLDEQFF
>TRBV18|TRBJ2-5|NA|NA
TGTGCCAGCTCACCAGTCCCAGGGAGAGGGGAGACCCAGTACTTC
CASSPVPGRGETQYF
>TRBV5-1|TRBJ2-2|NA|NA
TGCGCCAGCAGCTTTTTGGGGACGGGGAACACCGGGGAGCTGTTTTTT
CASSFLGTGNTGELFF
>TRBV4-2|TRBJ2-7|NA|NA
TGTGCCAGCAGCTTGGAAACAGAATACGAGCAGTACTTC
CASSLETEYEQYF
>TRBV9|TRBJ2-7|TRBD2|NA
TGTGCCAGCAGCGTAGGAAATAGCGGGAGGTACGAGCAGTACTTC
CASSVGNSGRYEQYF
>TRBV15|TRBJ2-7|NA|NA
TGTGCCACCAGCGGACAGCTGACCTACGAGCAGTACTTC
CATSGQLTYEQYF
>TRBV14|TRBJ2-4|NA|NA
TGTGCCAGCAGCCGAACAGTTAGCCGGGGCATTCAGTACTTC
CASSRTVSRGIQYF
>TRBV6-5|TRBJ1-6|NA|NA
TGTGCCAGCAGGGAACAGGGTTCGGGGTCACCCCTCCACTTT
CASREQGSGSPLHF
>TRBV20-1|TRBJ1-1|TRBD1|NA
TGCAGTGCTAGGGGGAGGGGGCTTGTTTTCTTT
CSARGRGLVFF
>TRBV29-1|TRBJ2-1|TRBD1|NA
TGCAGCGTTGCTGGGACAGGTAAACGCAATGAGCAGTTCTTC
CSVAGTGKRNEQFF
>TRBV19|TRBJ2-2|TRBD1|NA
TGTGCCAGTAGTATCGGGGACAGGGTTACCGGGGAGCTGTTTTTT
CASSIGDRVTGELFF
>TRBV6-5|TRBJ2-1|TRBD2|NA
TGTGCCAGCATCGGACTAGCGGACAACTACAATGAGCAGTTCTTC
CASIGLADNYNEQFF
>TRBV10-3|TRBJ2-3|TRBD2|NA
TGTGCCATCCGCGGGTCTACGGGGGGGAGCACAGATACGCAGTATTTT
CAIRGSTGGSTDTQYF
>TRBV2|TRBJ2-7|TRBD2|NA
TGTGCCAGCATGGCGGGGGTCTCCTACGAGCAGTACTTC
CASMAGVSYEQYF
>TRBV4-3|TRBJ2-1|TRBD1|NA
TGCGCCAGCAGCCTAGTCGGAGGACAGGGCAAAGGGTCGTTGCGAAATGAGCAGTTCTTC
CASSLVGGQGKGSLRNEQFF
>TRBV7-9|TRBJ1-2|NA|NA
TGTCAGTTACAGGGAATTCATGGCTACACCTTC
CQLQGIHGYTF
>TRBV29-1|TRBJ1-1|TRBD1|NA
TGCAGCGCCATGGGGTCCGCAGGGGGCTCTGAAGCTTTCTTT
CSAMGSAGGSEAFF
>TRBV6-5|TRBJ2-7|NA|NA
TGTGCCAGCAGCCACTTCCCGGGAACCTACGAGCAGTACTTC
CASSHFPGTYEQYF
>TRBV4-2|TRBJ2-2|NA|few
TGTGCCAGCAGCCAAGAAGGAGGGGCAGCGAACACCGGGGAGCTGTTTTTT
CASSQEGGAANTGELFF
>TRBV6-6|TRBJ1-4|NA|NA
TGTGCCAGCAGGGGGCGCGGTGAAAAACTGTTTTTT
CASRGRGEKLFF
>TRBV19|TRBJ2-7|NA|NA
TGTGCCAGTAGTATAATGGGGAGCTCCTACGAGCAGTACTTC
CASSIMGSSYEQYF
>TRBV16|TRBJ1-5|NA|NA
TGTGCCAGCAGCCAATCGGGGACGACTGGGCCCCAGCATTTT
CASSQSGTTGPQHF
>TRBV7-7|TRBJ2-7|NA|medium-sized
TGTGCTAGCAGCCCGTCCGGACAGCTAGAGCAGTACTTC
CASSPSGQLEQYF
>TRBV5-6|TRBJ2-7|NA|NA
TGTGCCAGCAGCTTGGCATTTGGAGGCTACGAGCAGTACTTC
CASSLAFGGYEQYF
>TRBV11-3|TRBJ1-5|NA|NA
TGTGCTAGCGGGGGGGCCGGCAATCAGCCCCAGCATTTT
CASGGAGNQPQHF
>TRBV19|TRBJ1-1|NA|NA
TGTGCCAGTAGTAATCAGGCTACGGGAGAAAAAGCTTTCTTT
CASSNQATGEKAFF
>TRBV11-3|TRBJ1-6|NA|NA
TGTGCCAGCAGCCTACAGCGGGATTCACCCCTCCACTTT
CASSLQRDSPLHF